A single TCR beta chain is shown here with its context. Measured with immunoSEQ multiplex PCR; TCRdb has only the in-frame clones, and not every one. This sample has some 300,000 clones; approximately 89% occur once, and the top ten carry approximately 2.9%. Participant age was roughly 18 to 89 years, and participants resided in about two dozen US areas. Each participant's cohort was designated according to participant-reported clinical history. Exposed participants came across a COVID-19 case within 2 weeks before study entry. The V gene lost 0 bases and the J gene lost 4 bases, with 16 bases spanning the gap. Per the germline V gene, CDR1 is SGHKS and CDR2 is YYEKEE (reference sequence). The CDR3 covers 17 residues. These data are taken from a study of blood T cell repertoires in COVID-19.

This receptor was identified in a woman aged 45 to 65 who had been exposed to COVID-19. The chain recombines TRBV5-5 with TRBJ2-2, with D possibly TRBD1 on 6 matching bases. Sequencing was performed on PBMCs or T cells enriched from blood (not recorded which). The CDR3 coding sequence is TGTGCCAGCAGCTTGGATATGGCAGGGGAAGCCACCGGGGAGCTGTTTTTT. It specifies CASSLDMAGEATGELFF.